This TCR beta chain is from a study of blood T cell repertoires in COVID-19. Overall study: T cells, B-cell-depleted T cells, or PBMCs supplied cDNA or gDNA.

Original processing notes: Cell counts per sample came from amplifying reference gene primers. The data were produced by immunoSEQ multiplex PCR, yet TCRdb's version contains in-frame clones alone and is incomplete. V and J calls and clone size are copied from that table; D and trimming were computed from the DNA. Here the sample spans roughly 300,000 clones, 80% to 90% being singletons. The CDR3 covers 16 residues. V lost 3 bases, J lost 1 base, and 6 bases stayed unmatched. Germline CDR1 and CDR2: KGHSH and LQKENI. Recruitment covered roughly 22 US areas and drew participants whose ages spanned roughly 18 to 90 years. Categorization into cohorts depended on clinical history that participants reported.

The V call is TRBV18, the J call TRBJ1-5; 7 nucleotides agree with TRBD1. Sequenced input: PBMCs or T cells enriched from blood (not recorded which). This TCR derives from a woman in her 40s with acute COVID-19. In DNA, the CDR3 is TGTGCCAGCTCACCGTACGACAGGGCGAGCAATCAGCCCCAGCATTTT. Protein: CASSPYDRASNQPQHF. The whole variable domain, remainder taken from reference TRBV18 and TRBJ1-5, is NAGVMQNPRHLVRRRGQEARLRCSPMKGHSHVYWYRQLPEEGLKFMVYLQKENIIDESGMPKERFSAEFPKEGPSILRIQQVVRGDSAAYFCASSPYDRASNQPQHFGDGTRLSIL.